The rows below give T cell receptor beta chains drawn from one sample of a study of blood T cell repertoires in COVID-19. The table came from immunoSEQ multiplex PCR; TCRdb's copy has only in-frame clones and leaves some out. This table holds 150,000 or so clones, 82% found once. The sample comprised peripheral blood. All receptors come from a human donor with acute or convalescent COVID-19. The donor label of this sample is uncertain. Each CDR3 is given with its conserved first and last residue. Fields, in order: J gene, clone size, D gene, V gene, CDR3 DNA, CDR3 protein. D genes are given only for firm matches. Clone size, where shown, is once, few, many, or a class for clones that have expanded.

TRBJ1-2 NA NA TRBV5-1 TGCGCCAGCAGCTACAGGGAACGCTCCTATGGCTACACCTTC CASSYRERSYGYTF
TRBJ1-4 NA NA TRBV6-2/TRBV6-3 TGTGCCAGCAGTTACCGGGGTCGTGCAACTAATGAAAAACTGTTTTTT CASSYRGRATNEKLFF
TRBJ1-6 NA NA TRBV6-6 TGTGCCAGCCACTCCGGCCAGGCTAATAATTCACCCCTCCACTTT CASHSGQANNSPLHF
TRBJ2-7 NA NA TRBV5-4 TGTGCCAGCAGCTCCCCCGGCAGGTTATACGAGCAGTACTTC CASSSPGRLYEQYF
TRBJ2-5 NA NA TRBV7-2 TGTGCCAGCAGCTTAGCACACCTGCAAGAGACCCAGTACTTC CASSLAHLQETQYF
TRBJ1-2 NA NA TRBV3-1/TRBV3-2 TGTGCCAGCAGCCAAGGGTTGGGCAGACATTATGGCTACACCTTC CASSQGLGRHYGYTF
TRBJ2-1 few NA TRBV10-3 TGTGCCACATCAAGGGAGTCCAATGAGCAGTTCTTC CATSRESNEQFF
TRBJ2-3 NA TRBD2 TRBV3-1/TRBV3-2 TGTGCCAGCAGCTTCACCTCTAGCGGGGGAGGGGCAGATACGCAGTATTTT CASSFTSSGGGADTQYF
TRBJ1-3 NA NA TRBV11-2 TGTGCCAGCAGCTTTGGGGGGTCTGGAAACACCATATATTTT CASSFGGSGNTIYF
TRBJ2-7 NA TRBD1 TRBV10-3 TGTGCCATCAGCGAAGGACAGGGGTCCTACGAGCAGTACTTC CAISEGQGSYEQYF
TRBJ2-3 NA TRBD1 TRBV10-1 TGCGCCAGCAGCGGCGGGACAGGGGGCGTGACAGATACGCAGTATTTT CASSGGTGGVTDTQYF
TRBJ1-2 once TRBD1 TRBV15 TGTGCCACCAGCTCAGGGGGACGGGGCTACACCTTC CATSSGGRGYTF
TRBJ2-4 NA NA TRBV7-2 TGTGCCAGCAGGCCTACAGGGAGCTTAGCCAAAAACATTCAGTACTTC CASRPTGSLAKNIQYF
TRBJ1-1 few TRBD1 TRBV30 TGTGCCCTGGAGCGTCAAAGCAGGGGGCACCCTGAAGCTTTCTTT CALERQSRGHPEAFF
TRBJ1-2 few NA TRBV5-4 TGTGCCAGCAGCTCACAGGGTGGTGACTATGGCTACACCTTC CASSSQGGDYGYTF
TRBJ2-7 few NA TRBV10-2 TGCGCCAGCAGTGCAGGGGTATACGAGCAGTACTTC CASSAGVYEQYF
TRBJ2-7 NA NA TRBV6-5 TGTGCCAGCAGTTACCGGGGAGGCGAGCAGTACTTC CASSYRGGEQYF
TRBJ1-4 NA NA TRBV7-9 TGTGCCAGCAGCCGCGTTTTGGGGCGATCTGAAAAACTGTTTTTT CASSRVLGRSEKLFF
TRBJ2-7 NA NA TRBV7-7 TGTGCCAGCAGCTTATCGGACTCCCACGAGCAGTACTTC CASSLSDSHEQYF
TRBJ1-5 NA NA TRBV2 TGTGCCAGCAGTCTCGAATACGGGGGACGTCAGCCCCAGCATTTT CASSLEYGGRQPQHF
TRBJ2-2 NA TRBD1 TRBV10-3 TGTGCCATCATGCCGGGACAGGGGAACACCGGGGAGCTGTTTTTT CAIMPGQGNTGELFF
TRBJ2-3 NA NA TRBV6-5 TGTGCCAGCAGTTACTCGGCTAGCCGGGGGGATACGCAGTATTTT CASSYSASRGDTQYF
TRBJ2-1 NA NA TRBV19 TGTGCCAGTAGTATCGGGAGCCTAAGAGGGAATGAGCAGTTCTTC CASSIGSLRGNEQFF
TRBJ1-1 NA TRBD1 TRBV27 TGTGCCAGCAGGGAAGACAGGGAAACTGAAGCTTTCTTT CASREDRETEAFF
TRBJ2-4 NA NA TRBV10-1 TGCGCCAGCAGTGAGTCAGGGAGGGGGAACATTCAGTACTTC CASSESGRGNIQYF
TRBJ2-2 once NA TRBV18 TGTGCCAGCTCCCCCCTCCGTACGAACACCGGGGAGCTGTTTTTT CASSPLRTNTGELFF
TRBJ1-2 few TRBD1 TRBV11-2 TGTGCCAGCAGCTTAGTTCGGACAGGGAACTCTGGCTACACCTTC CASSLVRTGNSGYTF
TRBJ1-5 NA NA TRBV20-1 TGCAGTGCTAGCGGGAATCAGCCCCAGCATTTT CSASGNQPQHF
TRBJ1-1 NA NA TRBV5-1 TGCGCCAGCAGTACCATAGGGGGGAACACTGAAGCTTTCTTT CASSTIGGNTEAFF
TRBJ1-2 NA NA TRBV5-1 TGCGCCAGCAGCTTGGGATCTGGGGGACTTCCGTTACCTGGCTACACCTTC CASSLGSGGLPLPGYTF
TRBJ2-7 NA TRBD1 TRBV5-6 TGTGCCAGCAGCTTGGGGGACAGGGTTTACGAGCAGTACTTC CASSLGDRVYEQYF
TRBJ2-1 NA TRBD1 TRBV7-9 TGTGCCAGCAGCTCGCCCTGGGACAGGGGGGCTTATGAGCAGTTCTTC CASSSPWDRGAYEQFF
TRBJ1-2 few NA TRBV5-6 TGTGCCAGCAGCCTGGGAGTATATGGCTACACCTTC CASSLGVYGYTF
TRBJ2-7 once NA TRBV9 TGTGCCAGCAGCGTAGCAGGGCCTCCCTACGAGCAGTACTTC CASSVAGPPYEQYF
TRBJ2-1 NA NA TRBV3-1/TRBV3-2 TGTGCCAGCAGCCAAGATATCAGGGCCACTGAGCAGTTCTTC CASSQDIRATEQFF
TRBJ1-2 once TRBD1 TRBV4-3 TGCGCCAGCAGCCCGGACAGGAACTATGGCTACACCTTC CASSPDRNYGYTF
TRBJ1-5 once TRBD1 TRBV12-5 TGTGCTAGTGGTTCGGACAGGGGAAATCAGCCCCAGCATTTT CASGSDRGNQPQHF
TRBJ2-1 NA TRBD1 TRBV19 TGTGCCAGTAGCCCACCGGGACAGGGGGGCAATGAGCAGTTCTTC CASSPPGQGGNEQFF
TRBJ1-2 NA TRBD1 TRBV19 TGTGCCAGTAGTATACAGGGGGGAAACTATGGCTACACCTTC CASSIQGGNYGYTF
TRBJ1-6 NA NA TRBV15 TGTGCCACCAGCAGAGATCTTACGCGGCCGGGCTCCTATAATTCACCCCTCCACTTT CATSRDLTRPGSYNSPLHF
TRBJ1-2 NA NA TRBV4-1 TGCGCCAGCAGCCAAGATCTGGGCGGCGTCGGGGGTTGGTATGGCTACACCTTC CASSQDLGGVGGWYGYTF
TRBJ2-1 NA NA TRBV7-2 TGTGCCAGCAGCCATAAAACGGGGGACCCCTCCTACAATGAGCAGTTCTTC CASSHKTGDPSYNEQFF
TRBJ1-3 NA TRBD1 TRBV29-1 TGCAGCGCCGTGACAGGGAAAGAGCACACCATATATTTT CSAVTGKEHTIYF
TRBJ2-5 NA NA TRBV19 TGTGCCAGTAGTATAGTACCAGGGGTGGGTTGGACCCAGTACTTC CASSIVPGVGWTQYF
TRBJ1-2 once NA TRBV10-2 TGCGCCAGCAGTGAGACAGTTGGTGGCTACACCTTC CASSETVGGYTF